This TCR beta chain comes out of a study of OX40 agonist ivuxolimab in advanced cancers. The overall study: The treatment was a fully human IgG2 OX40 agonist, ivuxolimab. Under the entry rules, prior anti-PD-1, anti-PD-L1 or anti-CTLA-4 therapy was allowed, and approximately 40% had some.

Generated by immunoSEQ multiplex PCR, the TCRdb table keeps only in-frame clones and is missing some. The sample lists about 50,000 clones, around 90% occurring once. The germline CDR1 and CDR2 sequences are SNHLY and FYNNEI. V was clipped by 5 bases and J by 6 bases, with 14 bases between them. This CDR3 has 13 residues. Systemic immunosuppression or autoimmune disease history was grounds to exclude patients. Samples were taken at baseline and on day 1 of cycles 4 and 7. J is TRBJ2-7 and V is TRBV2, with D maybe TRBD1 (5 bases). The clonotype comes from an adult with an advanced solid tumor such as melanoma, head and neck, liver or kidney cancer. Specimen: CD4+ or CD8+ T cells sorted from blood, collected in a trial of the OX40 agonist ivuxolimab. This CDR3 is CASSKGVESEQYF. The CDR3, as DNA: TGTGCCAGCAGTAAAGGGGTTGAAAGCGAGCAGTACTTC. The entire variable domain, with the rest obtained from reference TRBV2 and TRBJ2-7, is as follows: EPEVTQTPSHQVTQMGQEVILRCVPISNHLYFYWYRQILGQKVEFLVSFYNNEISEKSEIFDDQFSVERPDGSNFTLKIRSTKLEDSAMYFCASSKGVESEQYFGPGTRLTVT.